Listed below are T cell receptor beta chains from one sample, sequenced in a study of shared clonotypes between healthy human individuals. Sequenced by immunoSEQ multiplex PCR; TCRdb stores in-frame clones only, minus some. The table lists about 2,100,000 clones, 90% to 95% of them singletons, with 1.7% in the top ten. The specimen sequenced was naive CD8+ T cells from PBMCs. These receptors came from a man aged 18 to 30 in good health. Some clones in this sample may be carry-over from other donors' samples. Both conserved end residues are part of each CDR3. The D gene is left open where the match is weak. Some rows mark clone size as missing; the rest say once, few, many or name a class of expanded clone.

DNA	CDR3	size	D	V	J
TGTGCCAGCAGCCAGACGGGGGATATGGGAAACACCATATATTTT	CASSQTGDMGNTIYF	.	.	TRBV14	TRBJ1-3
TGTGCCAGCAGCTTAGATGGGGCGGCTAGCACAGATACGCAGTATTTT	CASSLDGAASTDTQYF	.	.	TRBV11-2	TRBJ2-3
TGTGCCAGCAGCTTGGGGGGGTACTCCTACAATGAGCAGTTCTTC	CASSLGGYSYNEQFF	.	TRBD2	TRBV7-9	TRBJ2-1
TGTGCCACCAGCAGAGTGTTAGACAGGGGGCATGGCTACACCTTC	CATSRVLDRGHGYTF	.	TRBD1	TRBV15	TRBJ1-2
TGCAGCGTTGTCCCCTGGGGACGCCCAAGCTCCTACGAGCAGTACTTC	CSVVPWGRPSSYEQYF	.	.	TRBV29-1	TRBJ2-7
TGTGCCAGCAGCAAAGTAGGTAGACCTTCTGGAAACACCATATATTTT	CASSKVGRPSGNTIYF	.	.	TRBV21-1	TRBJ1-3
TGTGCCAGCACACTCGGGGGGAGCAATCAGCCCCAGCATTTT	CASTLGGSNQPQHF	few	.	TRBV7-9	TRBJ1-5
TGTGCCAGCAGCGGCGAGGGGACTAGCGGCACAGATACGCAGTATTTT	CASSGEGTSGTDTQYF	.	TRBD2	TRBV13	TRBJ2-3
TGTGCCAGTAGTATAGTTAAACAGGCATACAATGAGCAGTTCTTC	CASSIVKQAYNEQFF	.	.	TRBV19	TRBJ2-1
TGTGCCAGCAGCCCCGGGGGGGGAGCAAATGAAAAACTGTTTTTT	CASSPGGGANEKLFF	few	.	TRBV9	TRBJ1-4
TGTGCCAGCAGACCGGACAGAAGAGACGGCTACACCTTC	CASRPDRRDGYTF	.	.	TRBV7-9	TRBJ1-2
TGTGCCACCCGACTAGCGGGAAAGGGGGATACGCAGTATTTT	CATRLAGKGDTQYF	.	TRBD2	TRBV2	TRBJ2-3
TGCGCCAGCAGCCAAAGCCAACTCTACGAGCAGTACTTC	CASSQSQLYEQYF	once	.	TRBV4-3	TRBJ2-7
TGTGCCAGCAGTCAAGCGATTAGCACAGATACGCAGTATTTT	CASSQAISTDTQYF	.	.	TRBV6-5	TRBJ2-3
TGTGCCATCTCGCCGGGACTAGCGGGAGGGGTAGACGAGCAGTACTTC	CAISPGLAGGVDEQYF	.	TRBD2	TRBV28	TRBJ2-7
TGCGCCAGCAGCCCAAGGGCAGGAAGAGGTTACAATGAGCAGTTCTTC	CASSPRAGRGYNEQFF	.	.	TRBV5-1	TRBJ2-1
TGTGCCAGTAGTAAACTGCCCTCTCCAGATACGCAGTATTTT	CASSKLPSPDTQYF	.	.	TRBV19	TRBJ2-3
TGTGCCAGCAGCCCACACCCAACAGGGCGTGGGTACACTGAAGCTTTCTTT	CASSPHPTGRGYTEAFF	.	.	TRBV7-6	TRBJ1-1
TGCGCCAGCAGTGAAATCGGGGAGGGGGACTACGAGCAGTACTTC	CASSEIGEGDYEQYF	.	.	TRBV10-2	TRBJ2-7
TGCAGTGCTCCGAACGAAAAACTGTTTTTT	CSAPNEKLFF	once	.	TRBV20-1	TRBJ1-4
TGTGCCAGCAGCCCCTTTAAGCGCACAGATACGCAGTATTTT	CASSPFKRTDTQYF	.	.	TRBV7-3	TRBJ2-3
TGTGCCTGGACCCGGGGAAGCGCTGAAGCTTTCTTT	CAWTRGSAEAFF	.	.	TRBV30	TRBJ1-1
TGTGCCAGCAGCTTAGATGGCAGGGGGTACTACAATGAGCAGTTCTTC	CASSLDGRGYYNEQFF	.	TRBD1	TRBV7-9	TRBJ2-1
TGTGCCAGCAGTGTCAGGGACGAGCAGTACTTC	CASSVRDEQYF	once	.	TRBV27	TRBJ2-7
TGTGCCAGCTCACCACTAGGGGGTCCTCAGCCCCAGCATTTT	CASSPLGGPQPQHF	.	.	TRBV18	TRBJ1-5
TGTGCCAGCAGCTTAAAACAGGGGACGCTCCATCAGCCCCAGCATTTT	CASSLKQGTLHQPQHF	.	TRBD1	TRBV7-9	TRBJ1-5
TGTGCCAGCAGCTTAGTACCCAGGGTAGGCAGCTACACCTTC	CASSLVPRVGSYTF	.	.	TRBV7-2	TRBJ1-2
TGTGCCAGCGGGGGGGTTAGCGGCTCCTACGAGCAGTACTTC	CASGGVSGSYEQYF	.	TRBD2	TRBV2	TRBJ2-7
TGTGCCAGCAGCCCGCAGGAGCGGACGACACCCTACGAGCAGTACTTC	CASSPQERTTPYEQYF	.	.	TRBV7-9	TRBJ2-7
TGTGCCAGCAGCCTGACCCGGACAGGGGGCAATGAGCAGTTCTTC	CASSLTRTGGNEQFF	.	TRBD1	TRBV7-2	TRBJ2-1
TGTGCCAGCAGCTTAGTCGACCAGCTCGAGCAGTACTTC	CASSLVDQLEQYF	.	.	TRBV7-9	TRBJ2-7
TGTGCCAGCAGCCTTACAGGGGGATACTCCTACAATGAGCAGTTCTTC	CASSLTGGYSYNEQFF	.	TRBD1	TRBV7-3	TRBJ2-1
TGTGCCAGCAGCGGGACAGGGAGTGGCTACACCTTC	CASSGTGSGYTF	.	TRBD1	TRBV9	TRBJ1-2
TGTGCCAGCAGCCAAGCTAGCGGGAGAGAGGCAGATACGCAGTATTTT	CASSQASGREADTQYF	.	TRBD2	TRBV4-2	TRBJ2-3
TGTGCCAGCAGTCGCTCATGGGGAGATCAGCCCCAGCATTTT	CASSRSWGDQPQHF	.	.	TRBV2	TRBJ1-5
TGTGCCAGCAGCCACCTTGGTGGGGTCGGGGACACTGAAGCTTTCTTT	CASSHLGGVGDTEAFF	.	.	TRBV27	TRBJ1-1
TGTGCCAGCAGCGTAGTAAGCTGGGGGAGATTCGGTGAGCAGTTCTTC	CASSVVSWGRFGEQFF	.	.	TRBV9	TRBJ2-1
TGTGCCAGCAGCTTGGATTTGACAGGGTGGGCCTTC	CASSLDLTGWAF	.	TRBD1	TRBV5-4	TRBJ1-2
TGTGCCACCAGCGGCGACATTTACAATGAGCAGTTCTTC	CATSGDIYNEQFF	.	.	TRBV15	TRBJ2-1
TGTGCCAGCAGCGTCGGAGGGGACACTGAAGCTTTCTTT	CASSVGGDTEAFF	few	.	TRBV9	TRBJ1-1
TGTGCCAGCATGTTGGAGGACACAAACACTGAAGCTTTCTTT	CASMLEDTNTEAFF	.	.	TRBV7-9	TRBJ1-1